Below, one T cell receptor (beta chain) is given with its context. Antigen specificity is unknown. The cohort excluded patients with autoimmune disease history or systemic immunosuppression. This record comes from a study of OX40 agonist ivuxolimab in advanced cancers. In the study overall: Patients were about 83% male with ages roughly 23 to 79, mean 60.

The trim removed 4 bases at V and 5 bases at J, leaving 9 bases unmatched. The CDR3 consists of 16 residues. Germline values: CDR1 SSHAT, CDR2 FNYEAQ (reference sequence). TCRdb's copy holds only in-frame clones and misses some; the assay was immunoSEQ multiplex PCR. The repertoire includes 20,000 to 30,000 clones, approximately 86% of them detected once, and more than 13% sits in the top ten. The study, taken as a whole, reports: Expansion of clones was among the lowest in partial responders at 0.1-3.0 mg/kg.

This receptor was identified in an adult with an advanced solid tumor such as melanoma, head and neck, liver or kidney cancer. The source was CD4+ or CD8+ T cells sorted from blood, collected in a trial of the OX40 agonist ivuxolimab. The chain is built from TRBV7-7 and TRBJ2-5; 11 positions agree with TRBD2. DNA for the CDR3: TGTGCCAGCAGCTCCTCGGGACTAGCGGCCTCGGAGACCCAGTACTTC. It specifies CASSSSGLAASETQYF.